The 9 T cell receptor beta chains presented below share a single source sample, sequenced in a study of CD8 T cells in ankylosing spondylitis. Via MiXCR, TCRdb re-called the 5' RACE reads, giving one row per CDR3 protein. The data contain 350,000 or so distinct CDR3 sequences, 6.5% to 10% of them seen just once; the ten biggest clones take up 13% to 15%. No antigen has been identified for these receptors. General observations from the study: Among TCR beta sequences, a motif of roughly 8 highly homologous variants appeared characteristic of ankylosing spondylitis blood.

The material sequenced was blood, either unsorted or a sorted T cell fraction (not recorded which). The source of these receptors is a male donor with ankylosing spondylitis.

This clonotype was seen repeatedly, ten times or more. The chain recombines TRBV10-3 with TRBJ2-2; D ambiguous. Germline V lookup: CDR1 ENHRY, CDR2 SYGVKD. The V end was cut by 2 bases, the J end by 4 bases, with 5 bases between. This CDR3 is built from 13 residues. The CDR3 spells CAISEIVTGELFF. The CDR3 DNA follows: TGTGCCATCAGTGAGATCGTCACCGGGGAGCTGTTTTTT.

This clonotype was counted between two and nine times. The chain employs TRBV5-1 and TRBJ2-3; D is undetermined. The CDR3 totals 18 residues. Germline CDR1 SGHRS, CDR2 YFSETQ. Between the trimmed V and J ends, which lost 4 bases and 2 bases, there was a span of 23 bases. The CDR3 region is CASSPKAASLGSTDTQYF. CDR3 nucleotide sequence: TGCGCCAGCAGCCCAAAGGCGGCCTCCCTAGGGTCCACAGATACGCAGTATTTT.

This clonotype was seen once. A much larger clone is a single base away; this may be a read error. This chain links TRBV20-1 with TRBJ2-3; D remains ambiguous. The CDR3 runs 16 residues. V was cut by 6 bases and J by 0 bases, with 19 bases left in between. The germline CDR1 and CDR2 sequences are DFQATT and SNEGSKA (reference sequence). For the CDR3, the DNA is TGCAGTGCCCCAGCCTTTCTACCAGCTAGCACAGATACGCAGTATTTT. This sequence encodes CSAPAFLPASTDTQYF.

This clonotype has ten or more counts. The rearrangement joins TRBV7-6 to TRBJ2-7; D gene unclear. Germline V gene sequence: CDR1 SGHVS, CDR2 FNYEAQ. V was pared by 3 bases and J by 6 bases, with 15 bases between. The CDR3 is 14 amino acids. The CDR3 bases are TGTGCCAGCAGCTTCCGAGACGGACCACTCGAGCAGTACTTC. As protein: CASSFRDGPLEQYF. The entire variable domain, with the rest obtained from reference TRBV7-6 and TRBJ2-7, is as follows: GAGVSQSPRYKVTKRGQDVALRCDPISGHVSLYWYRQALGQGPEFLTYFNYEAQQDKSGLPNDRFSAERPEGSISTLTIQRTEQRDSAMYRCASSFRDGPLEQYFGPGTRLTVT.

The rearrangement joins TRBV7-9 to TRBJ2-4; possibly TRBD2 for D (5 bases). Per the germline V gene, CDR1 is SEHNR and CDR2 is FQNEAQ (reference sequence). There are 15 residues in the CDR3. V gave up 6 bases and J gave up 0 bases, with 12 bases separating them. The CDR3 nucleotides read TGTGCCAGCAGTTCTAGTGGACTAGCCAAAAACATTCAGTACTTC. This gives the protein CASSSSGLAKNIQYF.

This clonotype appeared many times. The chain joins TRBV29-1 to TRBJ2-7; a possible D gene is TRBD2 (5 bases). CDR1 is SQVTM, CDR2 ANQGSEA, per germline. V was pared by 6 bases and J by 6 bases, with 15 bases between. The CDR3 is 12 amino acids. CDR3 sequence (DNA): TGCAGCGTCCTAAATGTGGACTTCGAGCAGTACTTC. Amino acid sequence: CSVLNVDFEQYF.

The rearrangement links TRBV7-9 to TRBJ2-1; TRBD2 matches 13 bases. The CDR3 has 17 residues. The junction had 4 bases not matched to a gene; V was cut back by 5 bases and J by 0 bases. CDR1 and CDR2 from the germline V gene are SEHNR and FQNEAQ (reference sequence). CDR3 amino acids: CASSQTSGRPSYNEQFF. The CDR3 bases are TGTGCCAGCAGCCAGACTAGCGGGAGGCCCTCCTACAATGAGCAGTTCTTC.

This clonotype was observed a few times. V usage is TRBV11-3 and J usage is TRBJ2-1; D is unclear. Trimming took off 4 bases at V and 8 bases at J, with 12 bases between the two ends. The CDR3 extends over 13 amino acids. CDR1 is SGHNT and CDR2 is YENEEA in the germline V gene. The CDR3 nucleotides read TGTGCCAGCAGCTCTAGATCGGGTTATGAGCAGTTCTTC. Amino acids: CASSSRSGYEQFF.

V usage is TRBV2 and J usage is TRBJ2-5; 7 nucleotides match TRBD2. Germline values: CDR1 SNHLY, CDR2 FYNNEI. The CDR3 has 15 amino acids. Unmatched junction bases numbered 6, after V lost 1 base and J lost 4 bases. The CDR3: CASSEELAGVETQYF. CDR3 DNA: TGTGCCAGCAGTGAAGAATTGGCGGGAGTAGAGACCCAGTACTTC.